Listed here are 12 T cell receptor beta chains from one sample, sequenced in a study of shared clonotypes between healthy human individuals. Assay: immunoSEQ multiplex PCR; the TCRdb copy retains only in-frame clones and omits some. The sample lists about 1 million clones, around 76% occurring once. Sequences were obtained from memory CD4+ T cells sorted from blood. Subset: CD45RA-negative fraction. The receptors originated from a man younger than 35 in good health.

V gene TRBV28 combines with J gene TRBJ1-1; possible D gene TRBD1, 5 bases. The V gene lost 8 bases and the J gene lost 0 bases, with 13 bases spanning the gap. The CDR3 consists of 14 residues. Germline CDR1 and CDR2: MDHEN and SYDVKM. The CDR3 region is CASRRRGVNTEAFF. The CDR3 DNA is TGTGCCAGCCGACGGCGGGGGGTGAACACTGAAGCTTTCTTT.

Details on this clone: It may be a read error: a sequence one base away is much more abundant. Other DNA sequences in the same sample also yield this CDR3. The rearrangement joins TRBV7-2 to TRBJ2-5; D unresolved. The J call may be mistaken, given a closer DNA end match to TRBJ2-7. Germline values: CDR1 SGHTA, CDR2 FQGNSA. The CDR3 is made up of 13 amino acids. CDR3: CASSLGVSYEQYF. The CDR3 DNA reads TGTGCCAGCAGCTTAGGGGTGTCCTACGAGCAGTACTTC.

The chain recombines TRBV6-1 with TRBJ1-4, with TRBD1 identical over 7 bases. The germline gives CDR1 MNHNS, CDR2 SASEGT. The CDR3 consists of 13 residues. V lost 7 bases and J lost 3; bases outside the gene matches: 2. Here the CDR3 reads CASTGTANEKLFF. DNA of the CDR3: TGTGCCAGCACCGGGACAGCTAATGAAAAACTGTTTTTT.

This clone appeared once. V gene TRBV5-1 combines with J gene TRBJ2-7; 9 bases are a match to TRBD1. Germline V gene data show CDR1 as SGHRS and CDR2 as YFSETQ. With 4 bases clipped from V and 5 bases from J, the junction kept 7 bases outside the gene matches. This CDR3 has 14 amino acids. CDR3 coding DNA: TGCGCCAGCAGCCCCGGACAGGGGTCCGACGAGCAGTACTTC. It yields the protein CASSPGQGSDEQYF.

This sequence joins TRBV6-6 and TRBJ1-1, with D possibly being TRBD1 (5 bases). The CDR3 sequence is 13 residues long. CDR1 and CDR2 from the germline V gene are MNHNY and SVGAGI (reference sequence). V lost 0 bases to trimming and J lost 10 bases, with 12 bases between them. CDR3 sequence (DNA): TGTGCCAGCAGTTACTCGGGGGGGGTGGCAGCTTTCTTT. Translated, it gives CASSYSGGVAAFF.

The J gene is TRBJ2-7, the V gene TRBV2; 8 bases align to TRBD2. Germline CDR1 and CDR2: SNHLY and FYNNEI. V shed 8 bases and J 2 bases; nucleotides not matched to a gene: 5. The CDR3 covers 13 residues. The CDR3 loop reads CASATGGPYEQYF. The CDR3 DNA reads TGTGCCAGCGCAACGGGGGGGCCCTACGAGCAGTACTTC.

The rearrangement joins TRBV2 to TRBJ2-3; a weak D match, TRBD2 (5 bases). Trimming cost V 7 bases and J 6 bases, with 14 bases left between them. This CDR3 region has 13 residues. Germline V gene lookup returns CDR1 SNHLY and CDR2 FYNNEI. In DNA form, the CDR3 reads TGTGCCAGCAACCAGAACCGGAGGGATACGCAGTATTTT. It codes for CASNQNRRDTQYF.

This chain joins TRBV30 and TRBJ2-7; 11 positions agree with TRBD1. Unmatched junction bases numbered 6, after V lost 2 bases and J lost 6 bases. Germline V lookup: CDR1 GTSNPN, CDR2 SVGIG (reference sequence). The CDR3 is made up of 14 amino acids. CDR3 nucleotides: TGTGCCTGGAGTATTGGACAGGGGGCAGGCGAGCAGTACTTC. Translated, it gives CAWSIGQGAGEQYF.

A word on this clone: Other nucleotide sequences from this sample produce the same CDR3. This rearrangement joins TRBV30 to TRBJ1-5; 9 nucleotides match TRBD1. Per germline, CDR1 GTSNPN and CDR2 SVGIG (reference sequence). The V segment lost 3 bases and the J segment 4 bases; nucleotides outside the gene matches: 1. The length of the CDR3 is 13 residues. As DNA, the CDR3 is TGTGCCTGGAGGGGGACAGGGAATCAGCCCCAGCATTTT. Translated: CAWRGTGNQPQHF.

On this clone itself: A far larger clone differs by one base, so this is likely a read error. Other nucleotide sequences in the sample specify the same CDR3. This chain connects TRBV5-4 to TRBJ2-5; the D gene is possibly TRBD1 (6 bases). CDR3 size: 13 residues. Trimming shortened V by 7 bases and J by 1 base, and 11 bases separated the two germline ends. The germline V gene encodes CDR1 SGHNT and CDR2 YYREEE (reference sequence). Here the CDR3 DNA reads TGTGCCAGCCGCAGGACAGCCCAAGAGACCCAGTACTTC. Protein product: CASRRTAQETQYF.

This clone occurred many times. This rearrangement joins TRBV30 to TRBJ2-3; 9 nucleotides align to TRBD1. V gave up 2 bases and J gave up 4 bases; unmatched junction bases: 10. The germline CDR1 and CDR2 sequences are GTSNPN and SVGIG (reference sequence). This CDR3 has 16 amino acids. CDR3 bases: TGTGCCTGGAGTACCGGGACAGGGAACTTCGCAGATACGCAGTATTTT. Translation: CAWSTGTGNFADTQYF.

This clone has a single count. The CDR3 spells CASSPATGDGYTF. The CDR3 DNA reads TGTGCCAGTAGTCCAGCAACAGGGGATGGCTACACCTTC. The chain carries TRBV19 and TRBJ1-2, with 7 bases matching TRBD1. This CDR3 is 13 amino acids long. The V gene's germline CDR1 is LNHDA and CDR2 SQIVND (reference sequence). Unmatched junction bases numbered 6, after V lost 5 bases and J lost 6 bases.